This TCR beta chain was profiled in a study of cytotoxic CD8 clonotypes in ibrutinib-treated CLL. Study background: Sequencing produced an average of about 260,000 productive templates and 85,000 to 100,000 productive rearrangements per sample.

The repertoire was sequenced with immunoSEQ multiplex PCR; TCRdb's copy has only in-frame clones and lacks some. The data show 150,000 or so clones, 60% to 80% seen once. For this clone: Antigen: not known.

Study observations and caveats: Higher clonality was seen at ibrutinib response and a return toward baseline at progression. Public clonotypes were rare and shrank or held steady on treatment.

The length of the CDR3 is 13 residues. Trimming removed 4 bases at V and 6 bases at J, with 13 bases between. The germline V gene has CDR1 KGHSH and CDR2 LQKENI. This chain connects TRBV18 to TRBJ2-7; maybe TRBD1 (6 bases). The clonotype comes from a human donor with chronic lymphocytic leukemia. The starting material was PBMCs, obtained after 12 months of ibrutinib treatment. The CDR3: CASSRTDEGEQYF. The CDR3, as DNA: TGTGCCAGCTCACGGACAGACGAGGGCGAGCAGTACTTC.